This paragraph covers one T cell receptor beta chain sequence. Its antigen target is currently unknown. Per-base qualities were not stored, and no clone one base away is much larger. Read against the paper, the sample's treatment or condition label means: live attenuated yellow fever vaccine strain. Two biological replicates of bulk PBMCs were collected at each blood-draw timepoint. PBMCs were isolated from peripheral blood using a standard Ficoll-Paque protocol. TriZol was used to extract RNA from bulk PBMCs, from CD4 and CD8 fractions, and from dextramer-positive and dextramer-negative fractions. Relative to germline, V is 8 bases shorter and J is 0 bases shorter, with 26 bases between their ends. Its CDR3 holds 18 amino acids, cysteine through phenylalanine. This entry keeps only the CDR3 DNA: 54 bases, framed from base 1. The germline V gene specifies SNHLY as CDR1 and FYNNEI as CDR2. The sample comes from a study of T cells after yellow fever vaccination (dated by TCRdb to between 2017 and 2020). About the investigation overall: Libraries from fractions with low cell numbers were prepared with the SMART-Seq v4 Ultra Low Input RNA kit. Blood was collected at multiple timepoints before and after primary and secondary immunization, and bulk PBMC replicates and cell subsets were isolated. Bulk TCR alpha and beta repertoires were sequenced longitudinally to track T-cell clones before and after primary and booster YFV17D yellow fever vaccination. The cohort comprised two healthy male donors, one aged 18 to 30 and one aged 30 to 40 years. The paper as a whole reports these results and caveats: Most clones expanded after primary vaccination were re-detected after the booster (approximately 95% of CD4 and around 88% of CD8), suggesting broad memory maintenance. FACS-sorted repertoires could contain abundant contaminating clonotypes from the bulk population, so computational filtering was required. The secondary T-cell response was weaker than the primary response but faster, peaking on day 5 instead of day 15. A small share of clonotypes occurred in both CD4 and CD8 compartments, likely arising from convergent recombination. Only a couple of donors were included in the study, so the extent to which the findings can be generalized is limited.

Synthesis of TCR cDNA relied on 5'RACE template switching, a step that introduced a universal primer site along with unique molecular identifiers. Priming of cDNA synthesis was performed from both the TCR alpha and TCR beta constant segments. Library amplification used two PCR steps, and the second PCR step added sample barcodes and sequencing adapters. Sequencing of libraries was performed on Illumina HiSeq 2500 (2x100 bp) or NovaSeq (2x150 bp). Concerning the study's data processing: Reads were demultiplexed and collapsed into UMI consensus sequences with MIGEC, and V(D)J alignment was performed with MiXCR. Vaccine-responding clonotypes were identified with edgeR using replicate PBMC samples, with FDR below 0.01 and a log2 fold change above 5 up to day 15 being required. Bulk clonotypes were assigned CD4 or CD8 identity according to which sequenced CD4 or CD8 repertoire held them at higher abundance. Through fastp at Q25 and MiXCR, TCRdb rebuilt clones from the public reads, retaining in-frame beta chains. Every CDR3 protein is listed once, alongside the most common genes and DNA of its rows. The V and J calls and clone size are TCRdb's, not the authors'. The sample profile shows roughly 300,000 distinct CDR3 sequences; 7% to 9% of them were found once. Approximately 18% of the sample comes from the top ten.

This specimen was PBMCs, taken approximately 40 days after the first yellow fever vaccination. This TCR derives from a man younger than 35 who received the YFV17D yellow fever vaccine. The rearrangement joined TRBV2 to TRBJ2-7; the D segment could be TRBD2, given 7 matching bases. This receptor carries the CDR3 CASRRGEGVVLSSYEQYF. The base sequence is TGTGCCAGCCGAAGAGGGGAGGGGGTCGTTCTCTCCTCCTACGAGCAGTACTTC.